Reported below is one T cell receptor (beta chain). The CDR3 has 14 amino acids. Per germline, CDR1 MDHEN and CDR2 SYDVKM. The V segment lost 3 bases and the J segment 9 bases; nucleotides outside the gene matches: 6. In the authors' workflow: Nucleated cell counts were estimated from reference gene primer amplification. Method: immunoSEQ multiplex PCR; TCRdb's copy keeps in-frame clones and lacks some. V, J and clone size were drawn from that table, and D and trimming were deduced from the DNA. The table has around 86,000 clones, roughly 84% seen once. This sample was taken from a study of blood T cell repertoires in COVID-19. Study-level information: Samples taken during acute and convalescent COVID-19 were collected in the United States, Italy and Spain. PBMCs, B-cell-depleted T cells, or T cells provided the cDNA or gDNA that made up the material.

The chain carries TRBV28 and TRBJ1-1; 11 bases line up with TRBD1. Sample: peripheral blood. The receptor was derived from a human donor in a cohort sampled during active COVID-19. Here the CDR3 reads CASSLAGDRGKAFF. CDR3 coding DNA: TGTGCCAGCAGTTTGGCCGGGGACAGGGGGAAAGCTTTCTTT.